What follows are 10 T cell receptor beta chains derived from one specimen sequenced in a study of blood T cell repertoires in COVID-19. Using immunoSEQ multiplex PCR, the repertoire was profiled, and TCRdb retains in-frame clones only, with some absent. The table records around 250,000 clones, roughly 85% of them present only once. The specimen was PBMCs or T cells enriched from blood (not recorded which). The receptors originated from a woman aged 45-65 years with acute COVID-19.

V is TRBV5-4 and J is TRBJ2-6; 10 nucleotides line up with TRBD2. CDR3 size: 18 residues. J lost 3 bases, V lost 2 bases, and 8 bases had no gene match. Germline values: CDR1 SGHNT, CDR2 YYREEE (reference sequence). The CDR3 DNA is TGTGCCAGCAGCTTTCGGGCTAGCGGGGGTTTTGGGGCCAACGTCCTGACTTTC. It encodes CASSFRASGGFGANVLTF.

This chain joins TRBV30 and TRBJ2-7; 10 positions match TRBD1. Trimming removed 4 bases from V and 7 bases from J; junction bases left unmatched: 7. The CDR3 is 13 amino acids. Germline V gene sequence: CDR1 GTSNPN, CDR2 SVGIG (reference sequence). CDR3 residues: CAWNRDRGGEQYF. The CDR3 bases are TGTGCCTGGAACCGGGACAGGGGAGGGGAGCAGTACTTC. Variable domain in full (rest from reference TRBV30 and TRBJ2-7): SQTIHQWPATLVQPVGSPLSLECTVEGTSNPNLYWYRQAAGRGLQLLFYSVGIGQISSEVPQNLSASRPQDRQFILSSKKLLLSDSGFYLCAWNRDRGGEQYFGPGTRLTVT.

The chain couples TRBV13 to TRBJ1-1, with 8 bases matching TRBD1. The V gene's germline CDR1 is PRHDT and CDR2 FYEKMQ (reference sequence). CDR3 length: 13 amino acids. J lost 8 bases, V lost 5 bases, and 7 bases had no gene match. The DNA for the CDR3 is TGTGCCAGCAGCGAGTCCGGGACAGGCGAAGCTTTCTTT. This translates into CASSESGTGEAFF.

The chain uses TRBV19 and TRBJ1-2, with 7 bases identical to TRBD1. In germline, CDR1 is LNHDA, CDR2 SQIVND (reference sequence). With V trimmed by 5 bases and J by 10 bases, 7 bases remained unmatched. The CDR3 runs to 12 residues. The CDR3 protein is CASSHRTGNYTF. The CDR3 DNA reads TGTGCCAGTAGTCACCGGACAGGCAACTACACCTTC.

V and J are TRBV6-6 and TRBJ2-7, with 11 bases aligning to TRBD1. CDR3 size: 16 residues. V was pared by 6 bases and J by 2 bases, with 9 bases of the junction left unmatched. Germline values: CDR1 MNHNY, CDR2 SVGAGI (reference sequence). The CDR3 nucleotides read TGTGCCAGCAGCTCCGGGACAGGGGGATCCCCCTACGAGCAGTACTTC. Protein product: CASSSGTGGSPYEQYF.

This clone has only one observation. The CDR3 protein is CASSQEPTRGGYTF. The CDR3 nucleotides read TGTGCCAGCAGCCAAGAGCCCACCCGAGGTGGCTACACCTTC. The chain carries TRBV3-1 (or the pseudogene TRBV3-2) and TRBJ1-2; D is unresolved. The germline V gene has CDR1 LGHDT and CDR2 YNNKEL (reference sequence). Trimming pared 0 bases from V and 7 bases from J, leaving 12 bases between. The CDR3 totals 14 residues.

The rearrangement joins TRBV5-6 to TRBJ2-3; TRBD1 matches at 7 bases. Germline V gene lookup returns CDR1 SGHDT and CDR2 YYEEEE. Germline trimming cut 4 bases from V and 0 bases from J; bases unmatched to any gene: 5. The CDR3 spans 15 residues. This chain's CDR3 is CASSPQGVSTDTQYF. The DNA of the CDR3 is TGTGCCAGCAGCCCGCAGGGGGTGAGCACAGATACGCAGTATTTT.

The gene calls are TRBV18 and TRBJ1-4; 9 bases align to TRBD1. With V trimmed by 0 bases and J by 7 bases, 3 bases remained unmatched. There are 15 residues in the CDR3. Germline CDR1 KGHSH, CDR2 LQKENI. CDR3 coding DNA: TGTGCCAGCTCACCACCGCAGGACAGGGGTGAAAAACTGTTTTTT. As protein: CASSPPQDRGEKLFF.

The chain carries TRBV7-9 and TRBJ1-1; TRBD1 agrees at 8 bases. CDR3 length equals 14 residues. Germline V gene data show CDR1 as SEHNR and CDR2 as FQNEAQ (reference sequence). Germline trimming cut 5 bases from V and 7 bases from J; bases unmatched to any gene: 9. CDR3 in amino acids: CASSRTGGVNEAFF. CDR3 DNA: TGTGCCAGCAGCCGAACAGGGGGGGTCAATGAAGCTTTCTTT.

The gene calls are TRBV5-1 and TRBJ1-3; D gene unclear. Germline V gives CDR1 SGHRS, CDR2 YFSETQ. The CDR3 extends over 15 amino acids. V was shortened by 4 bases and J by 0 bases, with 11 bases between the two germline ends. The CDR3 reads CASSLDGDSGNTIYF. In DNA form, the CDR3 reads TGCGCCAGCAGCCTCGACGGGGACTCTGGAAACACCATATATTTT.